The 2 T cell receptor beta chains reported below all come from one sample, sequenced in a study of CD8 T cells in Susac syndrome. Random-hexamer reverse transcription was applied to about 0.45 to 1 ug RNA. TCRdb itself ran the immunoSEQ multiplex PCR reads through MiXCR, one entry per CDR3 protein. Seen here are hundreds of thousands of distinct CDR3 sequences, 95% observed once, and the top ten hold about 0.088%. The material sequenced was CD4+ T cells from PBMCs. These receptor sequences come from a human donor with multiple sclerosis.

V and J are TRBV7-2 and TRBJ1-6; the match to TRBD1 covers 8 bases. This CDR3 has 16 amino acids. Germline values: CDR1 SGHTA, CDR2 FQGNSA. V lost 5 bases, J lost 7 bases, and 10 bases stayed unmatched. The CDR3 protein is CASSVYNRDRNSPLHF. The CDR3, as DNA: TGTGCCAGCAGCGTTTACAACCGGGACAGGAATTCACCCCTCCACTTT.

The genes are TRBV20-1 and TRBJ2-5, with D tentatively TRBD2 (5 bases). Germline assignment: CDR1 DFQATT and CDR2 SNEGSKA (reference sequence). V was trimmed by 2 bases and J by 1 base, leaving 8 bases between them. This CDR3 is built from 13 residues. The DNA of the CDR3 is TGCAGTGCTAGAATGCGGGCCCAAGAGACCCAGTACTTC. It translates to CSARMRAQETQYF.